These 28 T cell receptor beta chains were all obtained from the same sample, sequenced in a study of cytomegalovirus exposure and HLA in healthy donors. 60 Vbeta and 13 Jbeta primers were used in PCR. Produced via immunoSEQ multiplex PCR; TCRdb's table is partial and in-frame only. The data show approximately 200,000 clones, approximately 88% seen once. The sequenced sample consisted of PBMCs. Receptor source: a boy under 18 in good health and CMV-seronegative.

V is TRBV5-1 and J is TRBJ2-3, with 10 bases lining up with TRBD1. Looked up from germline, CDR1 is SGHRS and CDR2 is YFSETQ. CDR3 size: 16 residues. The junction had 9 bases not matched to a gene; V was cut back by 3 bases and J by 5 bases. The CDR3 nucleotides are TGCGCCAGCAGCTGGTTCTCCGGACAGGGGGGAGATACGCAGTATTTT. Its translation is CASSWFSGQGGDTQYF.

V usage is TRBV4-3 and J usage is TRBJ2-1, with 9 bases matching TRBD2. The CDR3 sequence is 14 residues long. Germline V gene sequence: CDR1 LGHNA, CDR2 YSLEER. The junction had 2 bases not matched to a gene; V was cut back by 4 bases and J by 4 bases. CDR3 protein: CASSLGLAYNEQFF. The CDR3 DNA follows: TGCGCCAGCAGCCTGGGACTAGCTTACAATGAGCAGTTCTTC.

The chain couples TRBV7-3 to TRBJ2-6; 12 positions match TRBD2. CDR3 length: 18 amino acids. Trimming took 5 bases from V and 0 from J; bases not matched to a gene: 5. The germline CDR1 and CDR2 sequences are SGHTA and FQGTGA. The CDR3 DNA follows: TGTGCCAGCAGCCCGGGACTAGCGGGCTTCTCTGGGGCCAACGTCCTGACTTTC. This translates into CASSPGLAGFSGANVLTF.

The gene calls are TRBV7-3 and TRBJ2-7, with 9 positions matching TRBD1. CDR1 is SGHTA, CDR2 FQGTGA, per germline. There are 14 residues in the CDR3. Trimming took 5 bases from V and 5 from J; bases not matched to a gene: 7. CDR3 amino acids: CASSRDRASNEQYF. The CDR3 coding sequence is TGTGCCAGCAGCCGGGACAGGGCATCTAACGAGCAGTACTTC.

The J gene is TRBJ2-4, the V gene TRBV7-3, with 7 bases that match TRBD2. V shed 8 bases and J 8 bases; nucleotides not matched to a gene: 12. This CDR3 comprises 14 residues. Looked up from germline, CDR1 is SGHTA and CDR2 is FQGTGA. CDR3 residues: CASSASGDSHIQYF. The CDR3 DNA reads TGTGCCAGCTCGGCCAGCGGGGACTCGCACATTCAGTACTTC.

The chain's CDR3 is CASRILTGGSDEQYF. The CDR3 nucleotides are TGTGCCAGCAGGATCCTGACAGGGGGCAGCGACGAGCAGTACTTC. This chain joins TRBV28 and TRBJ2-7; 10 bases align to TRBD1. The CDR3 has 15 amino acids. After removal of 6 bases from V and 5 bases from J, the junction contained 10 bases not matched to a gene. The germline V gene has CDR1 MDHEN and CDR2 SYDVKM.

The chain employs TRBV27 and TRBJ1-5; no clear D. The germline V gene encodes CDR1 MNHEY and CDR2 SMNVEV (reference sequence). V lost 3 bases and J lost 7, with 22 bases in between. This CDR3 is 17 amino acids long. The CDR3 region is CASSLIGTGTSFQPQHF. CDR3 DNA sequence: TGTGCCAGCAGTTTGATCGGTACGGGAACAAGTTTCCAGCCCCAGCATTTT.

In the case of this clone: Its ends do not fully match the called genes, so a read error is possible. The CDR3 DNA is TGTGCCAGCGGACTAGCGGGGGCTTCCTACAATGAGCAATTCTTC. Its translation is CASGLAGASYNEQFF. The V gene is TRBV7-2, the J gene TRBJ2-1, with 13 bases fitting TRBD2. Germline V lookup: CDR1 SGHTA, CDR2 FQGNSA. The CDR3 is 15 amino acids.

The rearrangement uses TRBV6-4 and TRBJ1-1; D might be TRBD1 (5 bases). Germline CDR1 and CDR2: MRHNA and SNTAGT. Trimming took off 3 bases at V and 1 base at J, with 6 bases between the two ends. The CDR3 has 13 amino acids. CDR3 DNA: TGTGCCAGCAGTGAGGGGCGGAACACTGAAGCTTTCTTT. Residues: CASSEGRNTEAFF.

This clone has only one observation. The chain employs TRBV27 and TRBJ2-1; D is ambiguous. The CDR3 has 12 amino acids. V dropped 6 bases and J dropped 1 base, with 4 bases sitting between them. CDR1 and CDR2 from the germline V gene are MNHEY and SMNVEV (reference sequence). This CDR3 is CASSGSYNEQFF. The CDR3 DNA reads TGTGCCAGCAGCGGGTCCTACAATGAGCAGTTCTTC.

V usage is TRBV5-6 and J usage is TRBJ2-7; D is perhaps TRBD1 (6 bases). Germline lookup yields CDR1 SGHDT and CDR2 YYEEEE. The CDR3 is made up of 12 amino acids. V was cut by 4 bases and J by 6 bases, with 11 bases left in between. The CDR3 reads CASSPTGSEQYF. CDR3 DNA: TGTGCCAGCAGCCCCACAGGGAGCGAGCAGTACTTC.

The chain recombines TRBV27 with TRBJ1-3, with D unclear. This CDR3 is 15 amino acids long. V lost 3 bases and J 1 base, leaving 10 bases between the germline ends. Germline loops: CDR1 MNHEY, CDR2 SMNVEV (reference sequence). The CDR3 protein is CASSLKPESGNTIYF. The CDR3 DNA reads as TGTGCCAGCAGTTTGAAGCCGGAGTCTGGAAACACCATATATTTT.

This clone turned up a few times. The V call is TRBV18, the J call TRBJ2-2, with 8 bases identical to TRBD1. V shed 5 bases, J shed 4 bases, and the junction held 3 bases outside the gene matches. The CDR3 runs 14 residues. The germline gives CDR1 KGHSH, CDR2 LQKENI. In DNA form, the CDR3 reads TGTGCCAGCTCATTCAGGGGGCCCACCGGGGAGCTGTTTTTT. This gives the protein CASSFRGPTGELFF.

The chain combines TRBV27 with TRBJ2-7; 9 nucleotides align to TRBD2. Per germline, CDR1 MNHEY and CDR2 SMNVEV (reference sequence). V was pared by 1 base and J by 3 bases, with 1 base of the junction left unmatched. This CDR3 is built from 14 residues. Here the CDR3 reads CASSLYSGSYEQYF. The CDR3 DNA reads as TGTGCCAGCAGTTTATATAGCGGGAGCTACGAGCAGTACTTC.

The V call is TRBV5-1, the J call TRBJ2-7, with 13 bases lining up with TRBD2. The germline CDR1 and CDR2 sequences are SGHRS and YFSETQ. The CDR3 has 16 residues. J was trimmed by 2 bases and V by 4 bases; bases with no gene match: 6. DNA of the CDR3: TGCGCCAGCAGCAGAGGACTAGCGGGAGACCCCTACGAGCAGTACTTC. Protein sequence: CASSRGLAGDPYEQYF.

This clone was detected only a few times. The chain carries TRBV6-5 and TRBJ1-1; D uncertain. V lost 2 bases and J 4 bases, leaving 8 bases between the germline ends. This CDR3 has 13 amino acids. The germline gives CDR1 MNHEY, CDR2 SVGAGI. The CDR3 loop reads CASSYHGVTEAFF. The CDR3 DNA reads as TGTGCCAGCAGTTACCACGGGGTCACTGAAGCTTTCTTT.

This chain joins TRBV9 and TRBJ2-1; no definite D call. Trimming pared 3 bases from V and 7 bases from J, leaving 8 bases between. Germline V gene data show CDR1 as SGDLS and CDR2 as YYNGEE. The CDR3 runs 12 residues. The CDR3 loop is CASSASSNEQFF. CDR3 nucleotides: TGTGCCAGCAGCGCCTCTAGTAATGAGCAGTTCTTC.

This chain joins TRBV2 and TRBJ2-3; no firm D call. The CDR3 has 11 residues. V was shortened by 4 bases and J by 5 bases, with 4 bases between the two germline ends. Germline-derived CDR1 and CDR2 are SNHLY and FYNNEI. The CDR3 bases are TGTGCCAGCAGTGGCGTAGATACGCAGTATTTT. This sequence encodes CASSGVDTQYF.

The chain carries TRBV11-2 and TRBJ2-1; TRBD1 matches 7 bases. Germline V gene sequence: CDR1 SGHAT, CDR2 FQNNGV. Unmatched junction bases numbered 4, after V lost 1 base and J lost 1 base. This CDR3 has 16 residues. The CDR3 reads CASSLVWDRSYNEQFF. The CDR3 nucleotides read TGTGCCAGCAGCTTAGTGTGGGACAGATCCTACAATGAGCAGTTCTTC.

The chain recombines TRBV25-1 with TRBJ2-3; 11 bases are a match to TRBD2. Germline assignment: CDR1 MGHDK and CDR2 SYGVNS. V lost 6 bases to trimming and J lost 4 bases; unmatched junction nucleotides: 6. There are 15 residues in the CDR3. The CDR3 bases are TGTGCCAGCAGCGATAGCGGGAGGGTCGCAGATACGCAGTATTTT. It translates to CASSDSGRVADTQYF. The variable domain in full, completed from reference TRBV25-1 and TRBJ2-3, reads EADIYQTPRYLVIGTGKKITLECSQTMGHDKMYWYQQDPGMELHLIHYSYGVNSTEKGDLSSESTVSRIRTEHFPLTLESARPSHTSQYLCASSDSGRVADTQYFGPGTRLTVL.

This clone has only a few counts. The J gene is TRBJ2-3, the V gene TRBV9; 10 bases align to TRBD2. J was trimmed by 0 bases and V by 4 bases; bases with no gene match: 11. The CDR3 runs to 18 residues. Germline assignment: CDR1 SGDLS and CDR2 YYNGEE. CDR3 sequence reads: CASSPQAGGRTSTDTQYF. The DNA of the CDR3 is TGTGCCAGCAGCCCCCAAGCGGGGGGGCGAACCAGCACAGATACGCAGTATTTT.

The rearrangement uses TRBV9 and TRBJ2-1, with TRBD2 matching over 7 bases. This CDR3 contains 14 residues. V was clipped by 4 bases and J by 8 bases; unmatched bases: 9. CDR1 SGDLS and CDR2 YYNGEE come from the germline V gene. The chain's CDR3 is CASSMWEGRDEQFF. CDR3 bases: TGTGCCAGCAGCATGTGGGAGGGCCGGGATGAGCAGTTCTTC.

This chain uses TRBV5-1 with TRBJ1-1, with TRBD1 matching 7 bases. The J segment lost 3 bases and the V segment lost 2 bases, leaving 4 bases of the junction unmatched. Germline V lookup: CDR1 SGHRS, CDR2 YFSETQ. The CDR3 runs 14 residues. The CDR3 region is CASSFAGGDTEAFF. CDR3 sequence (DNA): TGCGCCAGCAGCTTCGCAGGGGGAGACACTGAAGCTTTCTTT.

The chain joins TRBV7-6 to TRBJ1-2, with D unclear. V was clipped by 3 bases and J by 6 bases, with 20 bases between them. This CDR3 is 16 amino acids long. CDR1 and CDR2 (germline): SGHVS, FNYEAQ. The chain's CDR3 is CASSFPPWQRLDGYTF. In nucleotides, the CDR3 is TGTGCCAGCAGCTTTCCCCCTTGGCAGCGTCTGGATGGCTACACCTTC. The whole variable domain, filled in from reference TRBV7-6 and TRBJ1-2, reads GAGVSQSPRYKVTKRGQDVALRCDPISGHVSLYWYRQALGQGPEFLTYFNYEAQQDKSGLPNDRFSAERPEGSISTLTIQRTEQRDSAMYRCASSFPPWQRLDGYTFGSGTRLTVV.

The V call is TRBV9, the J call TRBJ1-5; D remains unclear. The length of the CDR3 is 13 residues. V was cut by 3 bases and J by 3 bases, with 7 bases left in between. The germline CDR1 and CDR2 sequences are SGDLS and YYNGEE. The CDR3 region is CASSDNFNQPQHF. CDR3 nucleotides: TGTGCCAGCAGCGACAATTTCAATCAGCCCCAGCATTTT.

The CDR3 DNA follows: TGTGCCTGCTATGCGGGTGAGCAGTTCTTC. Its translation: CACYAGEQFF. The J gene is TRBJ2-1, the V gene TRBV6-6, with a tentative D call TRBD2 (5 bases). CDR3 size: 10 residues. Trimming pared 11 bases from V and 9 bases from J, leaving 11 bases between. Germline loops: CDR1 MNHNY, CDR2 SVGAGI (reference sequence).

The chain couples TRBV5-1 to TRBJ1-2; 9 bases match TRBD1. The CDR3 is made up of 13 amino acids. Germline values: CDR1 SGHRS, CDR2 YFSETQ. The V and J ends lost 4 bases and 8 bases, in that order; junction bases with no gene match: 6. CDR3: CASSPTGGWGYTF. The CDR3 bases are TGCGCCAGCAGCCCTACAGGGGGCTGGGGCTACACCTTC.

The rearrangement joins TRBV7-2 to TRBJ1-1; D unclear. The CDR3 extends over 12 amino acids. V gave up 5 bases and J gave up 6 bases, with 10 bases separating them. Looked up from germline, CDR1 is SGHTA and CDR2 is FQGNSA. CDR3 DNA sequence: TGTGCCAGCAGCCCCGGGTGGGCTGAAGCTTTCTTT. This encodes CASSPGWAEAFF.